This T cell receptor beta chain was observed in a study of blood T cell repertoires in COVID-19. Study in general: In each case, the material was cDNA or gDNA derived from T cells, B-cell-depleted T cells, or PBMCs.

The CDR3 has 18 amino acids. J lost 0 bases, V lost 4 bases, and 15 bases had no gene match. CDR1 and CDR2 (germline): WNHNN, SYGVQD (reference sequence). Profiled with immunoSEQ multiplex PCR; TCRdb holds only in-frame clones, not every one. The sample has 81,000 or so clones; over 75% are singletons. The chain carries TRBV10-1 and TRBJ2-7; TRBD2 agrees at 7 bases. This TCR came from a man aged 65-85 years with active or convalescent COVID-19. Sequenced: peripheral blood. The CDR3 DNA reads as TGCGCCAGCAGTGGGCCGGGACTACGGATTCTAAGCTCCTACGAGCAGTACTTC. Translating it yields CASSGPGLRILSSYEQYF.